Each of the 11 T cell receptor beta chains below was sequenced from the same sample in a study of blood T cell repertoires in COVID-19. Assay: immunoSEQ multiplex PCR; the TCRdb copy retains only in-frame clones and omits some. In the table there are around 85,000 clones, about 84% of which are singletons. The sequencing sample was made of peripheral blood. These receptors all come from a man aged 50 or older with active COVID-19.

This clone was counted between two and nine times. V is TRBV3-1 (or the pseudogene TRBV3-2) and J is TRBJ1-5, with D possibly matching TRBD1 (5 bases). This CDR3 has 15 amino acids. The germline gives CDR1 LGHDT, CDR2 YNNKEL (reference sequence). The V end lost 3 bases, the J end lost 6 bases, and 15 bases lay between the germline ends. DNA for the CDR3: TGTGCCAGCAGCCACAATGTGGGGGGACCTCAGCCCCAGCATTTT. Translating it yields CASSHNVGGPQPQHF.

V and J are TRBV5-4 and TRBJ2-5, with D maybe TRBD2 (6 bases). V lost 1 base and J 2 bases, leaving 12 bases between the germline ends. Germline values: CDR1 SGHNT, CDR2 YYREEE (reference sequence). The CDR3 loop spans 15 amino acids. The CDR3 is CASSLQRATQETQYF. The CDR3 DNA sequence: TGTGCCAGCAGCTTGCAGCGGGCGACACAAGAGACCCAGTACTTC.

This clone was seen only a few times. CDR3 loop: CASWAGATYEQYF. DNA for the CDR3: TGTGCCTCCTGGGCAGGGGCAACCTACGAGCAGTACTTC. V is TRBV14 and J is TRBJ2-7; the D gene is possibly TRBD1 (6 bases). V lost 11 bases, J lost 2 bases, and 16 bases lay in between. The CDR3 length is 13 residues. Germline V gene data show CDR1 as SGHDN and CDR2 as FVKESK.

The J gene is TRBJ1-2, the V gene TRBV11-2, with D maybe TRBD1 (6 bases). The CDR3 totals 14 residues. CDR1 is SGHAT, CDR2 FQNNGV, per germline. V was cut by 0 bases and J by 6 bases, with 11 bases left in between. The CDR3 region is CASSLDNRVHGYTF. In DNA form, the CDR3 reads TGTGCCAGCAGCTTAGATAACAGGGTCCATGGCTACACCTTC.

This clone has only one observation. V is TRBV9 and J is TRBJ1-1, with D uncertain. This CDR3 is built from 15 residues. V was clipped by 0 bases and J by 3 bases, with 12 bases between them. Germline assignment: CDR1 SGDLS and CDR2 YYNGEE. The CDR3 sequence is CASSVAPVEDTEAFF. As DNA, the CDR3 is TGTGCCAGCAGCGTAGCCCCAGTCGAGGACACTGAAGCTTTCTTT.

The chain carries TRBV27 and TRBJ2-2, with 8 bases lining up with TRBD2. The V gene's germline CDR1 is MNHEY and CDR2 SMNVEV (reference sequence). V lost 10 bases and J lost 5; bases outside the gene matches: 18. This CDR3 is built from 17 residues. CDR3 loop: CATLQFGGRISTGELFF. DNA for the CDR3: TGTGCCACCCTACAATTCGGCGGGAGGATTAGTACCGGGGAGCTGTTTTTT.

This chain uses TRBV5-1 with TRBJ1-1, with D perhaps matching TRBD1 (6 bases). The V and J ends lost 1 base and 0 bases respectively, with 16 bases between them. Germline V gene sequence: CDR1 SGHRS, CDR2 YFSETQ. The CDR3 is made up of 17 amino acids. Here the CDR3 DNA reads TGCGCCAGCAGCTTGTCAGGACAGAAGAATATGAACACTGAAGCTTTCTTT. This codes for CASSLSGQKNMNTEAFF.

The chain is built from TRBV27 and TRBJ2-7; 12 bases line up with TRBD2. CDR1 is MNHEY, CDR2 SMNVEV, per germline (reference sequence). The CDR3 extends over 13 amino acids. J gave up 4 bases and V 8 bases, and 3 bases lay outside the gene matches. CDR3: CASWTSGDYEQYF. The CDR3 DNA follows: TGTGCCAGCTGGACTAGCGGGGATTACGAGCAGTACTTC.

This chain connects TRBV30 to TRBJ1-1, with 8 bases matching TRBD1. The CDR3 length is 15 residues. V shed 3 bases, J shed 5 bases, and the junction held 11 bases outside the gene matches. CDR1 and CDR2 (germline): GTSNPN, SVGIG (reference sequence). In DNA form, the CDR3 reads TGTGCCTGGAGGGGGGGAAGACAGGGGAAGACTGAAGCTTTCTTT. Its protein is CAWRGGRQGKTEAFF.

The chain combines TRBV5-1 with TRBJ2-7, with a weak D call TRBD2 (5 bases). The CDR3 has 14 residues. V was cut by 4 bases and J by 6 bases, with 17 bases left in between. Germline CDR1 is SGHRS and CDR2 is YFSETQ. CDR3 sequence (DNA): TGCGCCAGCAGCAGCCTCCTAACGGGGTCCGAGCAGTACTTC. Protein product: CASSSLLTGSEQYF.

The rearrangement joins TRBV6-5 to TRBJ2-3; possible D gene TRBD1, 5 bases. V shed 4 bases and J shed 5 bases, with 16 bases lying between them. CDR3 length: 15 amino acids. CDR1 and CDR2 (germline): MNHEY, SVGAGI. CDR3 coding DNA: TGTGCCAGCAGTTTAACCGCAGGGTCTGGAGATACGCAGTATTTT. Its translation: CASSLTAGSGDTQYF.